This TCR beta chain was identified during a study of blood T cell repertoires in COVID-19. The germline CDR1 and CDR2 sequences are KGHSH and LQKENI. This CDR3 contains 14 residues. V was clipped by 4 bases and J by 6 bases; unmatched bases: 6. Patients at the Seattle site were enrolled during active infection and followed longitudinally. Measured with immunoSEQ multiplex PCR; TCRdb has only the in-frame clones, and not every one. Of 250,000 to 350,000 clones in the sample, approximately 86% were seen once. Sequencing input: peripheral blood. The TCR comes from a human donor with COVID-19, enrolled during active disease. The donor label of this sample is uncertain. The rearrangement joins TRBV18 to TRBJ2-7, with 10 nucleotides matching TRBD1. The CDR3 DNA sequence: TGTGCCAGCTCACGGGGGGACAGGGGTACCGAGCAGTACTTC. Protein sequence: CASSRGDRGTEQYF.